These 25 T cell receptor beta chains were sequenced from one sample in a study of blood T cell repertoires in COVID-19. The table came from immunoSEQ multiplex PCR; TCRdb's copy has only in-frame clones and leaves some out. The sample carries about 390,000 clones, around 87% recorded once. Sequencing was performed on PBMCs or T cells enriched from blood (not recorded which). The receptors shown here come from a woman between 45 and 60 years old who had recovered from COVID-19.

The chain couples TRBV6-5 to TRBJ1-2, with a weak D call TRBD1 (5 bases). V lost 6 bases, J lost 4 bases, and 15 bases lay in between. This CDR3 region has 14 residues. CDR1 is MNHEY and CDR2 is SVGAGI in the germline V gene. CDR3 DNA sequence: TGTGCCAGCAGCCCCGACAGAATTACCTATGGCTACACCTTC. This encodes CASSPDRITYGYTF.

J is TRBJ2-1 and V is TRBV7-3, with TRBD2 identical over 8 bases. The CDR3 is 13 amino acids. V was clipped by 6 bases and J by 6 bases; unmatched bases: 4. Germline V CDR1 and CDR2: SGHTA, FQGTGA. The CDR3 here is CASSRGGSNEQFF. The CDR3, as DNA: TGTGCCAGCAGTCGGGGGGGATCCAATGAGCAGTTCTTC.

CDR3 in amino acids: CASSLLSGDTDTQYF. CDR3 DNA sequence: TGTGCCAGTAGTCTTCTTAGCGGGGACACAGATACGCAGTATTTT. J is TRBJ2-3 and V is TRBV19, with 8 bases aligning to TRBD2. Germline lookup yields CDR1 LNHDA and CDR2 SQIVND (reference sequence). The junction had 6 bases not matched to a gene; V was cut back by 5 bases and J by 2 bases. The CDR3 consists of 15 residues.

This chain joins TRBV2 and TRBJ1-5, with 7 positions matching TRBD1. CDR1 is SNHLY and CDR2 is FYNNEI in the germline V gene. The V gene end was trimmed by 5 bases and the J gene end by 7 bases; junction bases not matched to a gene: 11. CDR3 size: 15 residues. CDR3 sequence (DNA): TGTGCCAGCAGTCTAGAAAAACAGGGGCGGCAGCCCCAGCATTTT. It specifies CASSLEKQGRQPQHF.

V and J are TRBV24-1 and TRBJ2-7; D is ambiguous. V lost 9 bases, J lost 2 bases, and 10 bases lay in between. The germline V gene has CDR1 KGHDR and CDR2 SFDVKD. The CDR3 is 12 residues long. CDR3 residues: CATGPIPYEQYF. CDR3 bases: TGTGCCACCGGGCCAATTCCCTACGAGCAGTACTTC.

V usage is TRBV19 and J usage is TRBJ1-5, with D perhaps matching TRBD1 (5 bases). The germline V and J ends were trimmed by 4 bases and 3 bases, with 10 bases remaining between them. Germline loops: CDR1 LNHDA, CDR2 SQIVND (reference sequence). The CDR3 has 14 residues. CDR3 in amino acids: CASSSGRDNQPQHF. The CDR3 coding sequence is TGTGCCAGTAGTAGTGGCAGGGACAATCAGCCCCAGCATTTT.

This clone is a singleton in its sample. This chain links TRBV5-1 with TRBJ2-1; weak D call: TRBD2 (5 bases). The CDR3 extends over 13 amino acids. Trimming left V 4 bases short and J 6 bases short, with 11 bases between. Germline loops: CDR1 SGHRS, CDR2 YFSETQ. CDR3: CASSTGVPNEQFF. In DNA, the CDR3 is TGCGCCAGCAGCACCGGGGTACCCAATGAGCAGTTCTTC.

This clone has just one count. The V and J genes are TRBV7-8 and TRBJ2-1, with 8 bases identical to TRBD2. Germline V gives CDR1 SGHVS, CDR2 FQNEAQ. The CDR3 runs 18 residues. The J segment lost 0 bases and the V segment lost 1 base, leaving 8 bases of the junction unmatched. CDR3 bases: TGTGCCAGCAGCTTAGTGGGACTAGGACCCTTCTCCTACAATGAGCAGTTCTTC. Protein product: CASSLVGLGPFSYNEQFF.

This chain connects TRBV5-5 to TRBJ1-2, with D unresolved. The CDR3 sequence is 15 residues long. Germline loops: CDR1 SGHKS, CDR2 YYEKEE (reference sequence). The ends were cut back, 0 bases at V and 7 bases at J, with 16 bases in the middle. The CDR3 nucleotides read TGTGCCAGCAGCTTGGGCGGGCGAATAGCAGGTGGCTACACCTTC. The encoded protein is CASSLGGRIAGGYTF.

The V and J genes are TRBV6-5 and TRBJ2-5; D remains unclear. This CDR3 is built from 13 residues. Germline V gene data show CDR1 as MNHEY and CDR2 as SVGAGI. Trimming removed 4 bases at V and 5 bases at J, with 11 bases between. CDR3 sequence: CASSLSSSETQYF. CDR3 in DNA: TGTGCCAGCAGTTTGTCTAGTTCGGAGACCCAGTACTTC.

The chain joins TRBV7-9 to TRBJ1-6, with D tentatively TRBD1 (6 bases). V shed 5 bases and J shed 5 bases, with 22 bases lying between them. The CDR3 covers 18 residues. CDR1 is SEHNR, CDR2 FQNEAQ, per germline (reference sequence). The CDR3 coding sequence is TGTGCCAGCAGCCAGGTCGGACAGCGATCATACCATAATTCACCCCTCCACTTT. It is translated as CASSQVGQRSYHNSPLHF.

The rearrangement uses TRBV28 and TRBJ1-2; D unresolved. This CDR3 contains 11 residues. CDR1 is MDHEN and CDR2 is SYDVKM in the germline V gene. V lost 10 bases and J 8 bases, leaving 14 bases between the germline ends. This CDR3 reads CAMLAGGGYTF. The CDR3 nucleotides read TGTGCCATGCTGGCCGGAGGGGGCTACACCTTC.

As DNA, the CDR3 is TGTGCCAGTGGAACAGACAGGTCTTACACCGGGGAGCTGTTTTTT. This gives the protein CASGTDRSYTGELFF. The chain has TRBV19 and TRBJ2-2; D is possibly TRBD1 (6 bases). Trimming pared 8 bases from V and 3 bases from J, leaving 16 bases between. The length of the CDR3 is 15 residues. Germline CDR1 is LNHDA and CDR2 is SQIVND (reference sequence).

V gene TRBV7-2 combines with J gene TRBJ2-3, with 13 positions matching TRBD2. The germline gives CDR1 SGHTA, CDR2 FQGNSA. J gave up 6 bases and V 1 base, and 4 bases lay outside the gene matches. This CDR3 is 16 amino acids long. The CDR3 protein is CASSLGLAGGRDTQYF. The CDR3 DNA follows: TGTGCCAGCAGCTTAGGACTAGCGGGGGGTAGGGATACGCAGTATTTT.

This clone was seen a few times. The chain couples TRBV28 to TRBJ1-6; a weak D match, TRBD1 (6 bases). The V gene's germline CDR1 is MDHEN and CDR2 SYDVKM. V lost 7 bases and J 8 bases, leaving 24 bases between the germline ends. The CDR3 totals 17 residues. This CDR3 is CASNPGGSTKSHSPLHF. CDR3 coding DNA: TGTGCCAGCAACCCTGGGGGCAGCACCAAGTCCCATTCACCCCTCCACTTT.

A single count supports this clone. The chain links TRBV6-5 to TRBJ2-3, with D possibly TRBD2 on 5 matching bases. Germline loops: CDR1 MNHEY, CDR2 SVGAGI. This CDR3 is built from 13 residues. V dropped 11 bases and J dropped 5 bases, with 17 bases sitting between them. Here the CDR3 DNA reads TGTGCCTCGTCCGGGGATCAGGAAGATACGCAGTATTTT. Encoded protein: CASSGDQEDTQYF.

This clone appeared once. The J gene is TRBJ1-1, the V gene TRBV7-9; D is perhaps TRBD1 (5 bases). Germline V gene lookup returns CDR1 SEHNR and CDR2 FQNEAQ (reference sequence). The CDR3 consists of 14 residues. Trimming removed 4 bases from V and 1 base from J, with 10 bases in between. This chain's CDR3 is CASSYTDRNTEAFF. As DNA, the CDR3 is TGTGCCAGCAGCTACACAGACAGGAACACTGAAGCTTTCTTT. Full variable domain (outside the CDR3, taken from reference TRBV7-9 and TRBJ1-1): DTGVSQNPRHKITKRGQNVTFRCDPISEHNRLYWYRQTLGQGPEFLTYFQNEAQLEKSRLLSDRFSAERPKGSFSTLEIQRTEQGDSAMYLCASSYTDRNTEAFFGQGTRLTVV.

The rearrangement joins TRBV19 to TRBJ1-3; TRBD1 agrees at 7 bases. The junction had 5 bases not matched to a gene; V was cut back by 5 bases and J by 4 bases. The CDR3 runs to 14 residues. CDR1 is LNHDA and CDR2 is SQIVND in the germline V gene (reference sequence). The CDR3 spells CASSPQGTGNTIYF. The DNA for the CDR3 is TGTGCCAGTAGTCCACAGGGGACGGGAAACACCATATATTTT.

CDR3 in DNA: TGTGCCAGCAGTGGTCCTAAGCAGCCCCAGCATTTT. As protein: CASSGPKQPQHF. The chain is built from TRBV25-1 and TRBJ1-5; no firm D call. Trimming stripped 4 bases from V and 7 bases from J, with 8 bases between. Germline lookup yields CDR1 MGHDK and CDR2 SYGVNS. CDR3 length equals 12 residues.

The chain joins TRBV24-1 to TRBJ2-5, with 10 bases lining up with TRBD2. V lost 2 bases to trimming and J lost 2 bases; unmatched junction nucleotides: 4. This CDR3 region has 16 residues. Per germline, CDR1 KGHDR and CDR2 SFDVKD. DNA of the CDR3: TGTGCCACCAGTGATTCAGCTAGCGGGGGACAAGAGACCCAGTACTTC. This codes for CATSDSASGGQETQYF.

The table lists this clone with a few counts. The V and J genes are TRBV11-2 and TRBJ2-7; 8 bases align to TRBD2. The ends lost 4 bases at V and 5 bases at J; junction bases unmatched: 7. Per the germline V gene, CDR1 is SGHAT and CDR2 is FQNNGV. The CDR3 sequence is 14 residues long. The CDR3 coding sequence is TGTGCCAGCAGCTACCCCGGGGGGGCGGACGAGCAGTACTTC. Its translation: CASSYPGGADEQYF.

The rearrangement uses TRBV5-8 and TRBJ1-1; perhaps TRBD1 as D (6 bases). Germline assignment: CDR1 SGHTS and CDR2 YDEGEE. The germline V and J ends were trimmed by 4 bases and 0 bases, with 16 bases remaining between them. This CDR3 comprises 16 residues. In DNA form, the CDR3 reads TGTGCCAGCAGCCCAGGCCAGGGGAGGGTGAACACTGAAGCTTTCTTT. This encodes CASSPGQGRVNTEAFF. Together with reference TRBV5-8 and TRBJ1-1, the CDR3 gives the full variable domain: EAGVTQSPTHLIKTRGQQATLRCSPISGHTSVYWYQQALGLGLQFLLWYDEGEERNRGNFPPRFSGRQFPNYSSELNVNALELEDSALYLCASSPGQGRVNTEAFFGQGTRLTVV.

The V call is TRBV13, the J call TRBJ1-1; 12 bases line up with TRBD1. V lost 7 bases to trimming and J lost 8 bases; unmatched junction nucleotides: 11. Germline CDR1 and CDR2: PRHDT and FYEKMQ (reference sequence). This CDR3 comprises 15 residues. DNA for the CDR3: TGTGCCAGCATCAATAAGGGGACAGGGGGCGCCGAAGCTTTCTTT. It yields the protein CASINKGTGGAEAFF.

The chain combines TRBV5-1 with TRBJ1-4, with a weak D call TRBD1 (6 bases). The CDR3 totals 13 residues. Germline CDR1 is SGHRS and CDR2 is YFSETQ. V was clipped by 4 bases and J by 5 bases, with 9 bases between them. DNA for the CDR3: TGCGCCAGCAGCATAACAGGGAATGAAAAACTGTTTTTT. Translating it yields CASSITGNEKLFF.

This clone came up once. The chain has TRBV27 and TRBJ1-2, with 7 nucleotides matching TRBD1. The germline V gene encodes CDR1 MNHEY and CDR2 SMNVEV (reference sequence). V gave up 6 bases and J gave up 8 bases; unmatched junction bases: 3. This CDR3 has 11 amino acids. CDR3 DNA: TGTGCCAGCAGGAGACAGGGAGGCTACACCTTC. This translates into CASRRQGGYTF.